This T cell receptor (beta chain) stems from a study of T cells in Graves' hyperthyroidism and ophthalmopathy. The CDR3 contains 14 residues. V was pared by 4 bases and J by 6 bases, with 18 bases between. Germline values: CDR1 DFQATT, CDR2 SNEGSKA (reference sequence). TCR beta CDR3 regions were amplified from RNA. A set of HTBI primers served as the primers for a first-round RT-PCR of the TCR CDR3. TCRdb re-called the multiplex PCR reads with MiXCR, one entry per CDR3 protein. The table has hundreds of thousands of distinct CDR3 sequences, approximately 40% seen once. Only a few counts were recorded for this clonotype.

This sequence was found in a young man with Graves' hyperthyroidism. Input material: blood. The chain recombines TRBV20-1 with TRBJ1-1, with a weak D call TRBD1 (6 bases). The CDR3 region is CSATQYRERPEAFF. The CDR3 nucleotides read TGCAGTGCTACCCAGTACAGGGAACGTCCTGAAGCTTTCTTT.